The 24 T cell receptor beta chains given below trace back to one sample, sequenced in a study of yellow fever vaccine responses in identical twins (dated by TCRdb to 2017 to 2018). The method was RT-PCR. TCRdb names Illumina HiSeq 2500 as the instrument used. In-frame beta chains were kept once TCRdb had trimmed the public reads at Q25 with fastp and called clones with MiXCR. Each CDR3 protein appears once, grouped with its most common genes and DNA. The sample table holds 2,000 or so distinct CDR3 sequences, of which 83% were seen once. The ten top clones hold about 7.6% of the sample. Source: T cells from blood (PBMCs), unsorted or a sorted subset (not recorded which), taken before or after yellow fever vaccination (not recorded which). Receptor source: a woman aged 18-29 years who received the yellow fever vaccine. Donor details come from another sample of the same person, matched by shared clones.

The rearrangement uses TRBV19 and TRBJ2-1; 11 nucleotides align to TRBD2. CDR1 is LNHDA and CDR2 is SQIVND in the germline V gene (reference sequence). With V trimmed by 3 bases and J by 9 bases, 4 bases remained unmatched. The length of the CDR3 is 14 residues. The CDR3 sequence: CASSILAGGREQFF. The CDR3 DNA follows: TGTGCCAGTAGTATTCTAGCGGGGGGCCGTGAGCAGTTCTTC.

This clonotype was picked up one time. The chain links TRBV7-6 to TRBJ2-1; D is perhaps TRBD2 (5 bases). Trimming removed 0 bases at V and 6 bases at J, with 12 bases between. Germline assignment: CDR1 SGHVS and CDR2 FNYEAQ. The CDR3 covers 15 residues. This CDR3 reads CASSLAPGSGNEQFF. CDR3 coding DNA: TGTGCCAGCAGCTTAGCTCCGGGGTCGGGCAATGAGCAGTTCTTC. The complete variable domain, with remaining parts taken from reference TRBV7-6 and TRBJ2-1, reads GAGVSQSPRYKVTKRGQDVALRCDPISGHVSLYWYRQALGQGPEFLTYFNYEAQQDKSGLPNDRFSAERPEGSISTLTIQRTEQRDSAMYRCASSLAPGSGNEQFFGPGTRLTVL.

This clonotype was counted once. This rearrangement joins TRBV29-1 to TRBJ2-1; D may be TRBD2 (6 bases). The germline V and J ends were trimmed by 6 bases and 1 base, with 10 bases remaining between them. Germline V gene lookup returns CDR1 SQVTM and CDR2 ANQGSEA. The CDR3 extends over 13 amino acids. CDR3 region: CSVVGGSYNEQFF. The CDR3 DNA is TGCAGCGTAGTGGGGGGTTCCTACAATGAGCAGTTCTTC.

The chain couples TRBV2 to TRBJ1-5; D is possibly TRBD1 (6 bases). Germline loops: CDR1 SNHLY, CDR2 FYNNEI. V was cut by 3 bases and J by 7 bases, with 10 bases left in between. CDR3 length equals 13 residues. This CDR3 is CASSDGGRQPQHF. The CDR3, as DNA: TGTGCCAGCAGTGACGGGGGGCGACAGCCCCAGCATTTT.

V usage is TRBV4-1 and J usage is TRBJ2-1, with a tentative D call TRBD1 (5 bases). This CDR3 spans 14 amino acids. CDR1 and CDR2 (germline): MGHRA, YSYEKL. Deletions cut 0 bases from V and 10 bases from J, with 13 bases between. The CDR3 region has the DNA TGCGCCAGCAGCCAAGAAGGCGACAGTTGGGAGCAGTTCTTC. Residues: CASSQEGDSWEQFF.

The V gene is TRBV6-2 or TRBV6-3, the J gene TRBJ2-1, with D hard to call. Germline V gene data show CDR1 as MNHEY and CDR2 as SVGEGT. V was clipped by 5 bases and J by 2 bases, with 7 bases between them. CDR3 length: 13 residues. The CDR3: CASSLKAYNEQFF. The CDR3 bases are TGTGCCAGCAGTCTAAAGGCCTACAATGAGCAGTTCTTC.

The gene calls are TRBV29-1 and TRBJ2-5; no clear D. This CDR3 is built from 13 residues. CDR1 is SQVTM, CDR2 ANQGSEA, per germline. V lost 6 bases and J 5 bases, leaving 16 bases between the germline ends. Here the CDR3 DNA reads TGCAGCGTCGCGGACGTTTCTATTGAGACCCAGTACTTC. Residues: CSVADVSIETQYF.

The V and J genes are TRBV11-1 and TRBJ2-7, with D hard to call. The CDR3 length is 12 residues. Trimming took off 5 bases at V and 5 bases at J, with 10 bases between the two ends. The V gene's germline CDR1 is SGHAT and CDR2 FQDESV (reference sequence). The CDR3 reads CASSPAMNEQYF. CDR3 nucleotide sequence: TGTGCCAGCAGCCCAGCAATGAACGAGCAGTACTTC.

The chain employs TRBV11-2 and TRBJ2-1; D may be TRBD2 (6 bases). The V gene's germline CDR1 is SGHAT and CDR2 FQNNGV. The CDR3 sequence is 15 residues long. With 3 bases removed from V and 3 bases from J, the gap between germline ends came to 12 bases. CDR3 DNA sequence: TGTGCCAGCAGCTTGGGGGGACCCTTCTACAATGAGCAGTTCTTC. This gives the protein CASSLGGPFYNEQFF.

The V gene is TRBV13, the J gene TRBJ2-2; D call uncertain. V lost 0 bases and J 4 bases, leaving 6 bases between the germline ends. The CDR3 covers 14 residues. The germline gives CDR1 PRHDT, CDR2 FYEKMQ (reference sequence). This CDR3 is CASSLGGPTGELFF. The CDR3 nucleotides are TGTGCCAGCAGCTTAGGTGGACCCACCGGGGAGCTGTTTTTT. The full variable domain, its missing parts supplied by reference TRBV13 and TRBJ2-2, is AAGVIQSPRHLIKEKRETATLKCYPIPRHDTVYWYQQGPGQDPQFLISFYEKMQSDKGSIPDRFSAQQFSDYHSELNMSSLELGDSALYFCASSLGGPTGELFFGEGSRLTVL.

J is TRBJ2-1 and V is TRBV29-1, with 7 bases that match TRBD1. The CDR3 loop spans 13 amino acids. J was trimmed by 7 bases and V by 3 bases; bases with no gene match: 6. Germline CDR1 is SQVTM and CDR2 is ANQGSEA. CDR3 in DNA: TGCAGCGTTGACACGACAGGGAGTAATGAGCAGTTCTTC. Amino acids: CSVDTTGSNEQFF.

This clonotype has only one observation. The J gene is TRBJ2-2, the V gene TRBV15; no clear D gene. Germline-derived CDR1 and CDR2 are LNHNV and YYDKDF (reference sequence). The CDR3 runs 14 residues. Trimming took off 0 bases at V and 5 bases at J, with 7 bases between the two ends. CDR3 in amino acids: CATSRDGETGELFF. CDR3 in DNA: TGTGCCACCAGCAGAGATGGGGAAACCGGGGAGCTGTTTTTT.

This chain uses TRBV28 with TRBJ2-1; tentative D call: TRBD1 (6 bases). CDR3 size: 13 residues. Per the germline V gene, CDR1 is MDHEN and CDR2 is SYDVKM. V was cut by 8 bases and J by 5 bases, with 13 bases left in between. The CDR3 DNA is TGTGCCAGCGCCGGGACACCCAACAATGAGCAGTTCTTC. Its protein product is CASAGTPNNEQFF.

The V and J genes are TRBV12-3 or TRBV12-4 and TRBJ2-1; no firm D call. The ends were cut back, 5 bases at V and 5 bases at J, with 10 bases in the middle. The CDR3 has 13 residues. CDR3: CASSVTINNEQFF. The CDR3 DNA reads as TGTGCCAGCAGTGTAACTATAAACAATGAGCAGTTCTTC.

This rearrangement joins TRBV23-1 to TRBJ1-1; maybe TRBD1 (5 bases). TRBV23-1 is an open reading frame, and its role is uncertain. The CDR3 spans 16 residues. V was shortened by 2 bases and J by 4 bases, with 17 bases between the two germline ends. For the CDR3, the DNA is TGCGCCAGCAGTCAAGACCCGGGGCCCTGTCTCACTGAAGCTTTCTTT. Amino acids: CASSQDPGPCLTEAFF.

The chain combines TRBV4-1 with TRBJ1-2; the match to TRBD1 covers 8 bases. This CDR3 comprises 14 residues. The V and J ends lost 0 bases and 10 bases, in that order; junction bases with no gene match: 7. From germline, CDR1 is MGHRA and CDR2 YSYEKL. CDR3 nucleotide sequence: TGCGCCAGCAGCCAAGAATTGTGGCAGGGGGCCTACACCTTC. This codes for CASSQELWQGAYTF.

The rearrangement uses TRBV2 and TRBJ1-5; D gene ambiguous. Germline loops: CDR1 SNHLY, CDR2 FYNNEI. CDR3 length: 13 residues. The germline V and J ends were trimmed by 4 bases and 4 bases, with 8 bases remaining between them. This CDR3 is CASSVGRNQPQHF. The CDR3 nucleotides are TGTGCCAGCAGTGTAGGTAGAAATCAGCCCCAGCATTTT.

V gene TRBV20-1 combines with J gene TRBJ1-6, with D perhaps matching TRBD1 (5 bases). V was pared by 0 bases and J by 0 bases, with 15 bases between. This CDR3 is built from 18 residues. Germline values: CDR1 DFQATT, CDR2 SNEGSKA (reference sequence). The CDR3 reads CSARDRDGTSSYNSPLHF. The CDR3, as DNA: TGCAGTGCTAGAGATAGGGACGGTACTAGCTCCTATAATTCACCCCTCCACTTT.

The CDR3 DNA reads TGTGCCAGCAGCACAGGGGGCTCTGACACTGAAGCTTTCTTT. The encoded protein is CASSTGGSDTEAFF. The V gene is TRBV7-6, the J gene TRBJ1-1; TRBD1 agrees at 9 bases. V shed 5 bases and J 3 bases; nucleotides not matched to a gene: 4. Germline values: CDR1 SGHVS, CDR2 FNYEAQ. The CDR3 spans 14 residues.

The CDR3 DNA is TGTGCCAGCGGAATTACAAATACGCAGTATTTT. Translating gives CASGITNTQYF. The chain carries TRBV3-1 and TRBJ2-3; D call uncertain. CDR3 size: 11 residues. CDR1 is LGHDT, CDR2 YNNKEL, per germline (reference sequence). V lost 8 bases to trimming and J lost 7 bases, with 10 bases between them.

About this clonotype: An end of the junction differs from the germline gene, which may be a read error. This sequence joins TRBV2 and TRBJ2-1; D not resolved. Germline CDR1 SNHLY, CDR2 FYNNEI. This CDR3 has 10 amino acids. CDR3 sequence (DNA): TGTGCCAGCAGTGAAGGTGATCTGTCCTTC. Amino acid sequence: CASSEGDLSF.

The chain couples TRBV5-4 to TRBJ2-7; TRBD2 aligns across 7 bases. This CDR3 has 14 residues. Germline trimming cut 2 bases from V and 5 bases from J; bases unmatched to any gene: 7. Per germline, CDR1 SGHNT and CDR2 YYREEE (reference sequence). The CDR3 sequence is CASSFGGGNDEQYV. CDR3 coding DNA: TGTGCCAGCAGCTTTGGGGGGGGGAACGACGAGCAGTACGTC.

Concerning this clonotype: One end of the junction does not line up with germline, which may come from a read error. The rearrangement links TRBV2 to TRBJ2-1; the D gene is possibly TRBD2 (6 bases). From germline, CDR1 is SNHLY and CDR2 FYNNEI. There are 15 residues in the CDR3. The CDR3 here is CASSEERASYDEQFF. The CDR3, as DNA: TGTGCCAGCAGTGAAGAGCGGGCTTCCTACGATGAGCAGTTCTTC.

The CDR3 DNA is TGCGCCAGCAGCCAAGTCTACTCTGGGGCCAACGTCCTGACTTTC. Translated: CASSQVYSGANVLTF. The chain uses TRBV4-1 and TRBJ2-6; the D is unclear. V was shortened by 1 base and J by 0 bases, with 4 bases between the two germline ends. Germline values: CDR1 MGHRA, CDR2 YSYEKL. The CDR3 sequence is 15 residues long.